The following is a T cell receptor (beta chain) sequence with its context. This clonotype has a count of ten or more. What this receptor recognizes is not known. No quality values exist for individual bases; no much larger clone is one base distant. From the germline V gene (reference sequence), CDR1 is DFQATT and CDR2 is SNEGSKA. CDR3 length: 13 amino acids, cysteine to phenylalanine. Left in the record is the CDR3 DNA by itself, 39 bases read in frame from the first base. The germline ends are 12 bases apart after V is trimmed by 2 bases and J by 6 bases. These data come from a study of T-cell reconstitution after alpha-beta-depleted transplantation in children (dated by TCRdb to the mid-2010s). Looking at the study overall: T-cell immune reconstitution after TCRalphabeta/CD19-depleted allogeneic hematopoietic cell transplantation in children was quantitatively tracked in the study by means of TCR repertoire profiling.

The receptor library was made with PCR. Sequencing was carried out with an Illumina HiSeq 2500. Molecular barcoding was employed in the preparation of TCR libraries, with unique molecular identifiers being used to normalize TCRbeta repertoire quantification. Clones were called with MiXCR by TCRdb after fastp trimmed the public reads at Q25, and only in-frame beta chains were retained. Rows with a matching CDR3 protein are joined into one entry that keeps the most common DNA and genes. Present in this sample are approximately 640,000 distinct CDR3 sequences, 15% to 20% of which were seen just once. Jointly, the top ten make up 0.9% to 1.2% of the sample.

Sequences were derived from PBMCs from the stem cell graft donor, sampled from the stem cell graft. This sequence originates from a human donor who donated a stem cell graft to a child with acute myeloid leukemia. Recombination joined TRBV20-1 with TRBJ2-3; a weak D assignment points to TRBD1 (6 bases agree). The CDR3 in this case is CSARPTGMDTQYF. The DNA sequence follows: TGCAGTGCTAGACCCACAGGGATGGATACGCAGTATTTT.